These 13 T cell receptor beta chains were all obtained from the same sample, sequenced in a study of blood T cell repertoires in COVID-19. Libraries were prepared by immunoSEQ multiplex PCR; TCRdb keeps only in-frame clonotypes and omits some of them. This sample has fewer than 250,000 clones, with around nine tenths found just once. The sample consisted of peripheral blood. The receptors come from a woman between 55 and 75 years old who had recovered from COVID-19.

This chain links TRBV6-6 with TRBJ1-4; D not certain. CDR3 length equals 14 residues. The V end was cut by 2 bases, the J end by 8 bases, with 12 bases between. Germline V gives CDR1 MNHNY, CDR2 SVGAGI (reference sequence). The DNA of the CDR3 is TGTGCCAGCAGTTACAGCGTAGCTGGGGAAAAACTGTTTTTT. Translation: CASSYSVAGEKLFF.

The chain recombines TRBV9 with TRBJ2-2; 13 nucleotides align to TRBD2. Germline CDR1 reads SGDLS; CDR2 reads YYNGEE. The CDR3 has 21 amino acids. Germline trimming cut 1 base from V and 1 base from J; bases unmatched to any gene: 13. CDR3 amino acids: CASSVKGRTSGGHLNTGELFF. The CDR3, as DNA: TGTGCCAGCAGCGTAAAGGGTAGGACTAGCGGGGGACACCTGAACACCGGGGAGCTGTTTTTT. The full variable domain, completed using reference TRBV9 and TRBJ2-2, is DSGVTQTPKHLITATGQRVTLRCSPRSGDLSVYWYQQSLDQGLQFLIQYYNGEERAKGNILERFSAQQFPDLHSELNLSSLELGDSALYFCASSVKGRTSGGHLNTGELFFGEGSRLTVL.

A note on this clone: At one boundary the junction diverges from the germline segment, which might be a read error. This chain uses TRBV7-7 with TRBJ2-1; D possibly corresponds to TRBD1 (6 bases). The CDR3 has 15 residues. The V gene's germline CDR1 is SSHAT and CDR2 FNYEAQ (reference sequence). The CDR3 spells CASSLGRGNKWEQFF. In nucleotides, the CDR3 is TGTGCTAGCAGCTTAGGAAGGGGGAATAAGTGGGAGCAGTTCTTC.

V usage is TRBV24-1 and J usage is TRBJ1-2; TRBD1 might be the D (5 bases). CDR1 KGHDR and CDR2 SFDVKD come from the germline V gene. V lost 1 base and J lost 8, with 13 bases in between. CDR3 length: 14 residues. CDR3: CATSDFSGQQGYTF. The CDR3, as DNA: TGTGCCACCAGTGATTTTTCAGGACAACAAGGCTACACCTTC.

The V call is TRBV19, the J call TRBJ1-1; D remains ambiguous. Germline V gene sequence: CDR1 LNHDA, CDR2 SQIVND (reference sequence). The CDR3 totals 15 residues. V was trimmed by 3 bases and J by 1 base, leaving 12 bases between them. CDR3 DNA sequence: TGTGCCAGTAGTATTTATCGGAGAACGAACACTGAAGCTTTCTTT. It encodes CASSIYRRTNTEAFF. Full variable domain (rest looked up from reference TRBV19 and TRBJ1-1): DGGITQSPKYLFRKEGQNVTLSCEQNLNHDAMYWYRQDPGQGLRLIYYSQIVNDFQKGDIAEGYSVSREKKESFPLTVTSAQKNPTAFYLCASSIYRRTNTEAFFGQGTRLTVV.

In this sample, this clone turned up once. The chain combines TRBV18 with TRBJ1-5; D gene uncertain. This CDR3 region has 14 residues. Germline V gene data show CDR1 as KGHSH and CDR2 as LQKENI. Trimming stripped 5 bases from V and 3 bases from J, with 11 bases between. CDR3 DNA sequence: TGTGCCAGCTCATCCATAGCCTTCAATCAGCCCCAGCATTTT. Protein: CASSSIAFNQPQHF.

The chain combines TRBV5-1 with TRBJ2-7; the D is unclear. Between the trimmed V and J ends, which lost 3 bases and 2 bases, there was a span of 15 bases. The CDR3 contains 15 residues. The germline V gene has CDR1 SGHRS and CDR2 YFSETQ. The CDR3 sequence is CASSSSKDSPYEQYF. For the CDR3, the DNA is TGCGCCAGCAGCTCCTCCAAAGACTCACCCTACGAGCAGTACTTC.

The chain combines TRBV19 with TRBJ2-5; D remains ambiguous. The V gene's germline CDR1 is LNHDA and CDR2 SQIVND (reference sequence). The CDR3 loop spans 15 amino acids. V lost 1 base to trimming and J lost 2 bases, with 11 bases between them. CDR3 in DNA: TGTGCCAGTAGTATAGGATCAGGAACGCAAGAGACCCAGTACTTC. It translates to CASSIGSGTQETQYF.

The chain combines TRBV11-2 with TRBJ1-1; no reliable D call. Germline V gene lookup returns CDR1 SGHAT and CDR2 FQNNGV. This CDR3 spans 15 amino acids. Trimming removed 5 bases at V and 7 bases at J, with 20 bases between. The CDR3 region is CASSTQAGSGIEAFF. CDR3 DNA sequence: TGTGCCAGCAGCACTCAGGCGGGTTCAGGTATTGAAGCTTTCTTT.

The rearrangement joins TRBV5-1 to TRBJ1-2; 8 bases line up with TRBD1. V lost 4 bases, J lost 6 bases, and 11 bases stayed unmatched. CDR3 size: 15 residues. Germline V gene lookup returns CDR1 SGHRS and CDR2 YFSETQ. The CDR3, as DNA: TGCGCCAGCAGCACGTCCGGGACAGGCGGAGATGGCTACACCTTC. Translated: CASSTSGTGGDGYTF.

J is TRBJ1-5 and V is TRBV4-1, with D uncertain. CDR3 length: 18 amino acids. V was trimmed by 0 bases and J by 0 bases, leaving 15 bases between them. Looked up from germline, CDR1 is MGHRA and CDR2 is YSYEKL. The CDR3 protein is CASSQDQLGAYSNQPQHF. The CDR3 DNA is TGCGCCAGCAGCCAAGATCAACTGGGCGCTTATAGCAATCAGCCCCAGCATTTT.

This clone was found many times. This CDR3 is CASSPLAPGVANSPLHF. The CDR3 DNA follows: TGTGCCAGCTCACCACTAGCTCCAGGGGTGGCCAATTCACCCCTCCACTTT. This chain joins TRBV18 and TRBJ1-6, with a tentative D call TRBD1 (6 bases). This CDR3 contains 17 residues. Germline lookup yields CDR1 KGHSH and CDR2 LQKENI. The V gene lost 1 base and the J gene lost 7 bases, with 17 bases spanning the gap. Complete variable domain (other parts from reference TRBV18 and TRBJ1-6): NAGVMQNPRHLVRRRGQEARLRCSPMKGHSHVYWYRQLPEEGLKFMVYLQKENIIDESGMPKERFSAEFPKEGPSILRIQQVVRGDSAAYFCASSPLAPGVANSPLHFGNGTRLTVT.

The chain recombines TRBV5-6 with TRBJ2-3; TRBD2 might be the D (5 bases). The CDR3 is 14 amino acids. Trimming pared 6 bases from V and 2 bases from J, leaving 13 bases between. The germline CDR1 and CDR2 sequences are SGHDT and YYEEEE. DNA for the CDR3: TGTGCCAGCAACCGGCCTAGCTTCACAGATACGCAGTATTTT. It is translated as CASNRPSFTDTQYF.